This T cell receptor (beta chain) was recovered during a study of blood T cell repertoires in COVID-19. As for the study in general: Donors in the United States, Italy and Spain gave samples during acute or convalescent COVID-19. PBMCs, B-cell-depleted T cells, or T cells were the source of the cDNA or gDNA that made up the material.

V was cut by 3 bases and J by 1 base, with 8 bases left in between. CDR1 is SGDLS and CDR2 is YYNGEE in the germline V gene. The CDR3 loop spans 14 amino acids. Authors' analysis steps: Estimates of nucleated cell counts were drawn from the amplification of reference gene primers. Sequenced by immunoSEQ multiplex PCR; TCRdb stores in-frame clones only, minus some. V and J calls and clone size are given by that table; D and trimming were obtained from the DNA. There are roughly 71,000 clones in the sample; more than 80% occur only once, and approximately 1.9% lies in the top ten. The rearrangement joins TRBV9 to TRBJ1-3, with a weak D call TRBD1 (5 bases). Sample: peripheral blood. The TCR originated in a man between 25 and 39 years old with acute or convalescent COVID-19. The CDR3 protein is CASSDGGSGNTIYF. CDR3 coding DNA: TGTGCCAGCAGCGACGGGGGATCTGGAAACACCATATATTTT.